The present entry profiles one T cell receptor beta chain with its context. What it recognizes is unknown. The source of the sample is a study of T cell responses to AZD1222 COVID-19 vaccine. Study observations and caveats: Spike-specific TCR breadth and depth were elevated following two AZD1222 doses.

The CDR3 contains 15 residues. Trimming removed 10 bases at V and 2 bases at J, with 18 bases between. CDR1 is MGHRA and CDR2 is YSYEKL in the germline V gene. Produced via immunoSEQ multiplex PCR; TCRdb's table is partial and in-frame only. The sample has tens of thousands of clones, 70% to 90% seen once; the top ten hold just under 5%. The chain recombines TRBV4-1 with TRBJ1-5; no firm D call. This sequence was found in an adult in good health. Source: peripheral blood, taken on day 0 of AZD1222 vaccination. The CDR3 nucleotides are TGCGCCAAGAGAGACCCTGAGCATGGCAATCAGCCCCAGCATTTT. Translating it yields CAKRDPEHGNQPQHF.